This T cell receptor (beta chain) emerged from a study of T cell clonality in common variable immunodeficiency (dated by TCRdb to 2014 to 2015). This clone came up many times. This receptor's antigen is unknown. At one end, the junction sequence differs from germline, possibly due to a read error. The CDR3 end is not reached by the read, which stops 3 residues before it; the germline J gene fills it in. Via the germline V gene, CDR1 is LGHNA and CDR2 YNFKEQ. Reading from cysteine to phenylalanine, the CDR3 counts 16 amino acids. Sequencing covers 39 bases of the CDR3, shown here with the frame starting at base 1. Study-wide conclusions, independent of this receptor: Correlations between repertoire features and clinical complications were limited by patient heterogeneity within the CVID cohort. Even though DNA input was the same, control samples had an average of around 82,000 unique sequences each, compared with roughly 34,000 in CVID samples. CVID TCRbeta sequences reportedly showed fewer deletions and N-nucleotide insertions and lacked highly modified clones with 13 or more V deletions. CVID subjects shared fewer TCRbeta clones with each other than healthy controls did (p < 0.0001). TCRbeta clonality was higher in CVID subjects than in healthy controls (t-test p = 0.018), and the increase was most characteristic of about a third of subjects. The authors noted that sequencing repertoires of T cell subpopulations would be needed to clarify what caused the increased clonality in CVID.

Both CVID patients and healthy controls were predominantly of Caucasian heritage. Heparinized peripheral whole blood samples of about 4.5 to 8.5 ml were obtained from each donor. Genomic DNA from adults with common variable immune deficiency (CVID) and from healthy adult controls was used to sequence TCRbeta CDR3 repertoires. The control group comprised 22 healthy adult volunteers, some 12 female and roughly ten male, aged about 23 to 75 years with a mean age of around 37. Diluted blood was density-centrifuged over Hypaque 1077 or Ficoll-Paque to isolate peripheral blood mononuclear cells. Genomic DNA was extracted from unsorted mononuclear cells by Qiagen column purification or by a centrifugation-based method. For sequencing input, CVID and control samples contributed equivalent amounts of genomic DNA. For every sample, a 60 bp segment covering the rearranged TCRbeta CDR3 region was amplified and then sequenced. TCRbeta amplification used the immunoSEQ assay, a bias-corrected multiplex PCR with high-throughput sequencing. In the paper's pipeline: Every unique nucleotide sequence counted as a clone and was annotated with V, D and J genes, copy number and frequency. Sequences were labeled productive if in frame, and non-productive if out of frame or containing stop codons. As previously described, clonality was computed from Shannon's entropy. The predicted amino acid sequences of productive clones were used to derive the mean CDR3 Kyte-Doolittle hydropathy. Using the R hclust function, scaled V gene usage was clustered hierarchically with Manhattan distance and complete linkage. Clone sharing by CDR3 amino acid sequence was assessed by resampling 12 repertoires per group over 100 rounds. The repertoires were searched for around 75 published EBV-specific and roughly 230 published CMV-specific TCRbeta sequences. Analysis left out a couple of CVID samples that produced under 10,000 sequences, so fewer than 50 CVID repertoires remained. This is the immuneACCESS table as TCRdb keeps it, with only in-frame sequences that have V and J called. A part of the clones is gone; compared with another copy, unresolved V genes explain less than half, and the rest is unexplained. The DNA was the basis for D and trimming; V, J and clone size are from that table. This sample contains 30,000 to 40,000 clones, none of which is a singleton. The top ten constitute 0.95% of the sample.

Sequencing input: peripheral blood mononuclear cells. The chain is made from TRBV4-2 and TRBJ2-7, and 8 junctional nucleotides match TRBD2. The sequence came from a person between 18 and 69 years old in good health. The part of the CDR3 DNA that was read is TGCGCCAGCAGCCAAGGGGTAGCGGGGCGCACCTACGAG. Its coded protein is CASSQGVAGRTYE. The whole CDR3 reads CASSQGVAGRTYEQYF.